The TCR beta chain under discussion was sequenced for a study of shared clonotypes between healthy human individuals. Study-level findings and limits: Relative to memory subsets, naive subsets generally showed larger estimated richness.

In regard to this clone: Its antigen is still unknown.

Generated by immunoSEQ multiplex PCR, the TCRdb table keeps only in-frame clones and is missing some. This sample carries a few million clones, around 94% of them seen once, and the ten largest clones take about 0.13%. V was cut by 1 base and J by 4 bases, with 9 bases left in between. The germline CDR1 and CDR2 sequences are SGHNT and YYREEE (reference sequence). The CDR3 spans 14 residues. Source material: naive CD4+ T cells sorted from blood. Subset of the sample: CD45RA+ positively selected. V and J are TRBV5-4 and TRBJ2-1; D not certain. The sequence derives from a young man in good health. CDR3 sequence reads: CASSLRAAYNEQFF. The CDR3 nucleotides read TGTGCCAGCAGCTTGAGGGCAGCTTACAATGAGCAGTTCTTC.